This TCR beta chain was captured by sequencing in a study of blood T cells in healthy people across ages. Next came a second PCR, run for roughly 6 to 11 cycles, which used a sample-barcoded 5' primer along with a J-beta primer mix. One entry per CDR3 protein results from TCRdb running MiXCR on the 5' RACE reads. The sample yields roughly 1,800,000 distinct CDR3 sequences, 49% seen once. Study findings and constraints: The diversity estimates, figures obtained from one million T cells, were considered underestimates. The long-lived group displayed more naive CD4+ cells, plus higher diversity, than the aged donors did.

Germline values: CDR1 DFQATT, CDR2 SNEGSKA (reference sequence). V lost 2 bases, J lost 2 bases, and 14 bases lay in between. The CDR3 covers 15 residues. There were at least 5.5 micrograms of total RNA extracted from every sample. Concerning this clonotype: Its antigen is not identified.

The chain uses TRBV20-1 and TRBJ2-3; tentative D call: TRBD1 (6 bases). The sequence was collected from a woman aged 40-49 years in good health. Material for sequencing was blood. The CDR3 reads CSARPLQGDTDTQYF. In nucleotides, the CDR3 is TGCAGTGCTAGACCGTTACAGGGAGACACAGATACGCAGTATTTT.